This TCR beta chain derives from a study of control samples from healthy donors and cancer patients. There are 14 residues in the CDR3. V was pared by 6 bases and J by 7 bases, with 6 bases of the junction left unmatched. Germline V gene lookup returns CDR1 MRHNA and CDR2 SNTAGT. Profiled with immunoSEQ multiplex PCR; TCRdb holds only in-frame clones, not every one. The sample carries about 120,000 clones, approximately 93% recorded once. The chain combines TRBV6-4 with TRBJ2-2; 9 bases match TRBD1. The origin of this receptor is a woman between 18 and 29 years old in good health. What was sequenced was blood. The CDR3 loop reads CASSRTGEDGELFF. In DNA, the CDR3 is TGTGCCAGCAGCCGGACAGGGGAGGACGGGGAGCTGTTTTTT.